There are a few counts of the clone carrying this TCR beta chain. What it binds is not known. Unique molecular identifier tags were affixed to discrete cDNA molecules. Each CDR3 protein gets one entry after TCRdb re-called the 5' RACE reads with MiXCR. Among about 56,000 distinct CDR3 sequences listed, approximately 16% were seen once. This sample was taken from a study of early T cells in non-severe SARS-CoV-2 infection. Study-wide background: The authors sequenced bulk RNA from unsorted whole blood, leaving chains unpaired. Overall study findings and caveats: Matching with VDJdb favored anti-spike CD8 responses (missing private and CD4 specificities).

The input for sequencing was whole blood, taken at baseline. The sequence was obtained from an adult who was a healthcare worker with PCR-confirmed SARS-CoV-2 infection or an uninfected control (not recorded which).

CDR3 protein: CAISEEGANYGYTF. CDR3 nucleotide sequence: TGTGCCATCAGTGAGGAGGGCGCAAACTATGGCTACACCTTC. V is TRBV10-3 and J is TRBJ1-2; no reliable D call. Trimming pared 2 bases from V and 2 bases from J, leaving 9 bases between. The CDR3 runs 14 residues. CDR1 is ENHRY and CDR2 is SYGVKD in the germline V gene.